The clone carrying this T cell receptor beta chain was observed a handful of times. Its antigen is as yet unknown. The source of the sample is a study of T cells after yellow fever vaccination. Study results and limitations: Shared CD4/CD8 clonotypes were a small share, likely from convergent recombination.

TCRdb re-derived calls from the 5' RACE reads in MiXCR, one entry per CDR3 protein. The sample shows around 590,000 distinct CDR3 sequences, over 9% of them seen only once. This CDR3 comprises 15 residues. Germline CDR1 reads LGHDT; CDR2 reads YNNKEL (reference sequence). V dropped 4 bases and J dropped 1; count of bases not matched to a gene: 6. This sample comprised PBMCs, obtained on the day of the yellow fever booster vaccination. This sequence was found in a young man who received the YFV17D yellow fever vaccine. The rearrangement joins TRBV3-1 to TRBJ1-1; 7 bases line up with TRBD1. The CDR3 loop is CASSLTGTENTEAFF. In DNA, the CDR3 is TGTGCCAGCAGCCTTACCGGGACAGAGAACACTGAAGCTTTCTTT.